Listed below are T cell receptor beta chains from one sample, sequenced in a study of T cells in Graves' hyperthyroidism and ophthalmopathy. TCRdb ran MiXCR on the multiplex PCR reads and lists one entry per CDR3 protein. This sample has around 440,000 distinct CDR3 sequences, with more than 15% found just once. The specimen was blood. Receptors originate from a woman aged 18-29 years with Graves' hyperthyroidism. Both conserved end residues are part of each CDR3. The D gene is left open where the match is weak. Rows may omit the clone size; those that give it use once, few, many or a size class.

NA	NA	TRBV10-3	TRBJ1-5	CAISELGRAYQPQHF	TGTGCCATCAGTGAACTAGGCAGAGCTTATCAGCCCCAGCATTTT
few	TRBD1	TRBV12-3/TRBV12-4	TRBJ2-3	CASRSDRGTDTQYF	TGTGCCAGCAGGTCGGACAGGGGCACAGATACGCAGTATTTT
NA	TRBD1	TRBV19	TRBJ2-7	CASSDRGDPSEQYF	TGTGCCAGTAGCGACAGGGGTGATCCGAGCGAGCAGTACTTC
many	NA	TRBV20-1	TRBJ2-1	CSANPGVFQGNEQFF	TGCAGTGCCAACCCGGGGGTCTTCCAGGGCAATGAGCAGTTCTTC
many	NA	TRBV30	TRBJ1-6	CAWTAGNSPLHF	TGTGCCTGGACTGCCGGAAATTCACCCCTCCACTTT
many	NA	TRBV6-1	TRBJ1-5	CASSYDRGLNQPQHF	TGTGCCAGCAGTTATGATCGGGGGCTAAATCAGCCCCAGCATTTT
many	TRBD1	TRBV7-9	TRBJ2-5	CASSSDREAETQYF	TGTGCCAGCAGTTCCGACAGGGAAGCCGAGACCCAGTACTTC
many	NA	TRBV20-1	TRBJ2-3	CSARDSGTQYF	TGCAGTGCTAGAGATTCAGGGACGCAGTATTTT
many	NA	TRBV27	TRBJ1-6	CASSFLSGNSPLHF	TGTGCCAGCAGTTTTCTCAGCGGTAATTCACCCCTCCACTTT
many	TRBD2	TRBV7-9	TRBJ2-1	CASSLVAGGNEQFF	TGTGCCAGCAGCTTAGTGGCGGGGGGTAATGAGCAGTTCTTC
many	NA	TRBV20-1	TRBJ1-2	CSASGLSGRDGYTF	TGCAGTGCTAGCGGTCTTTCGGGCCGAGATGGCTACACCTTC
many	NA	TRBV7-7	TRBJ2-1	CASSLVGGAYNEQFF	TGTGCTAGCAGCTTAGTAGGGGGTGCCTACAATGAGCAGTTCTTC
many	TRBD2	TRBV12-3/TRBV12-4	TRBJ2-5	CASSSSWTSGSGTQYF	TGTGCCAGCAGTTCCTCCTGGACTAGCGGTTCGGGGACCCAGTACTTC
many	NA	TRBV12-3/TRBV12-4	TRBJ1-6	CASSGEWGNSPLHF	TGTGCCAGCAGCGGGGAATGGGGTAATTCACCCCTCCACTTT
NA	TRBD2	TRBV7-2	TRBJ2-3	CASSFGGESTDTQYF	TGTGCCAGCAGCTTCGGGGGGGAGTCCACAGATACGCAGTATTTT
NA	NA	TRBV29-1	TRBJ1-1	CSVEDPGGETEAFF	TGCAGCGTTGAAGATCCGGGGGGGGAGACTGAAGCTTTCTTT
many	NA	TRBV30	TRBJ1-3	CAWTSGNTIYF	TGTGCCTGGACCAGTGGAAACACCATATATTTT
many	TRBD1	TRBV29-1	TRBJ1-2	CSVDPGTGDGYTF	TGCAGCGTAGATCCTGGGACAGGGGATGGCTACACCTTC
many	NA	TRBV9	TRBJ1-1	CASSVGSKTEAFF	TGTGCCAGCAGCGTAGGGAGCAAAACTGAAGCTTTCTTT
NA	TRBD2	TRBV10-2	TRBJ2-1	CASSVGTNFDEQFF	TGCGCCAGCAGTGTTGGGACTAACTTCGATGAGCAGTTCTTC
many	TRBD1	TRBV15	TRBJ2-1	CATSREGVGRGLNEQFF	TGTGCCACCAGCAGAGAGGGGGTGGGCAGGGGGCTTAATGAGCAGTTCTTC
NA	TRBD2	TRBV3-1	TRBJ2-5	CASSPGVAGGARETQYF	TGTGCCAGCAGCCCAGGGGTAGCGGGGGGGGCGCGGGAGACCCAGTACTTC
NA	NA	TRBV7-2	TRBJ2-7	CATTDAGRGYEQYF	TGTGCCACCACAGATGCCGGCAGGGGCTACGAGCAGTACTTC
NA	NA	TRBV3-1	TRBJ2-2	CASSQRLGAGTGELFF	TGTGCCAGCAGCCAACGACTCGGGGCCGGCACCGGGGAGCTGTTTTTT
many	TRBD1	TRBV7-9	TRBJ1-4	CASSFSDRHEKLFF	TGTGCCAGCAGCTTCTCGGACAGGCATGAAAAACTGTTTTTT
many	NA	TRBV5-1	TRBJ2-1	CASSLVVGPYNEQFF	TGCGCCAGCAGCTTGGTAGTAGGCCCCTACAATGAGCAGTTCTTC
few	TRBD1	TRBV6-1	TRBJ2-5	CASSGQGARGTQYF	TGTGCCAGCAGCGGACAGGGGGCCAGAGGGACCCAGTACTTC
NA	TRBD2	TRBV11-3	TRBJ2-3	CASSLERGGPDTQYF	TGTGCCAGCAGCTTAGAGCGGGGGGGCCCAGATACGCAGTATTTT
many	NA	TRBV20-1	TRBJ1-2	CSAILGRLYGYTF	TGCAGTGCTATCCTCGGGAGGCTCTATGGCTACACCTTC
many	NA	TRBV12-3/TRBV12-4	TRBJ1-5	CASSLWGGNQPQHF	TGTGCCAGCAGTTTATGGGGGGGCAATCAGCCCCAGCATTTT
many	TRBD1	TRBV12-5	TRBJ2-3	CASGLPFLQGGTDTQYF	TGTGCTAGTGGTTTGCCCTTTTTACAGGGGGGCACAGATACGCAGTATTTT
NA	TRBD1	TRBV19	TRBJ1-3	CASSAGTAERGNTIYF	TGTGCCAGTAGTGCCGGGACAGCGGAACGTGGAAACACCATATATTTT
few	NA	TRBV20-1	TRBJ2-3	CSALTGEATDTQYF	TGCAGTGCCCTTACAGGGGAGGCCACAGATACGCAGTATTTT
once	NA	TRBV29-1	TRBJ2-7	CSVRRGGPNEQYF	TGCAGCGTTAGGAGGGGGGGGCCTAACGAGCAGTACTTC
many	NA	TRBV18	TRBJ1-1	CASSPGTQGAEAFF	TGTGCCAGCTCACCAGGTACACAGGGAGCTGAAGCTTTCTTT
many	TRBD2	TRBV30	TRBJ2-3	CAWRPSSGVWEYF	TGTGCCTGGAGGCCGTCTAGCGGGGTCTGGGAGTATTTT
many	TRBD1	TRBV28	TRBJ2-1	CASSDRGPNEQFF	TGTGCCAGCAGCGACAGGGGGCCCAATGAGCAGTTCTTC
NA	NA	TRBV15	TRBJ2-3	CATSGPVPGAADTQYF	TGTGCCACCAGCGGCCCCGTTCCAGGAGCGGCAGATACGCAGTATTTT
NA	TRBD1	TRBV10-3	TRBJ1-5	CAISGTGDNQPQHF	TGTGCCATCAGTGGGACAGGAGACAATCAGCCCCAGCATTTT
few	NA	TRBV30	TRBJ2-3	CAWNLVWFYGTDTQYF	TGTGCCTGGAACCTGGTCTGGTTCTACGGCACAGATACGCAGTATTTT
NA	TRBD2	TRBV20-1	TRBJ2-5	CSSGLAGGWETQYF	TGCAGCTCGGGACTAGCGGGCGGATGGGAGACCCAGTACTTC
many	TRBD2	TRBV5-5	TRBJ2-3	CASSPRAGEKEDTQYF	TGTGCCAGCAGCCCTCGGGCGGGAGAGAAAGAAGATACGCAGTATTTT
many	NA	TRBV5-8	TRBJ1-1	CASSSLKFPGRNTEAFF	TGTGCCAGCAGCTCGCTAAAATTTCCAGGGCGGAACACTGAAGCTTTCTTT
NA	TRBD2	TRBV20-1	TRBJ2-1	CSASSGGGNSYNEQFF	TGCAGTGCTAGTTCGGGCGGGGGTAATTCCTACAATGAGCAGTTCTTC
NA	NA	TRBV7-9	TRBJ2-1	CASSLDIGEQFF	TGTGCCAGCAGCTTAGATATAGGGGAGCAGTTCTTC
many	NA	TRBV9	TRBJ2-7	CASSTGPLHYEQYF	TGTGCCAGCAGCACGGGCCCCCTCCACTACGAGCAGTACTTC